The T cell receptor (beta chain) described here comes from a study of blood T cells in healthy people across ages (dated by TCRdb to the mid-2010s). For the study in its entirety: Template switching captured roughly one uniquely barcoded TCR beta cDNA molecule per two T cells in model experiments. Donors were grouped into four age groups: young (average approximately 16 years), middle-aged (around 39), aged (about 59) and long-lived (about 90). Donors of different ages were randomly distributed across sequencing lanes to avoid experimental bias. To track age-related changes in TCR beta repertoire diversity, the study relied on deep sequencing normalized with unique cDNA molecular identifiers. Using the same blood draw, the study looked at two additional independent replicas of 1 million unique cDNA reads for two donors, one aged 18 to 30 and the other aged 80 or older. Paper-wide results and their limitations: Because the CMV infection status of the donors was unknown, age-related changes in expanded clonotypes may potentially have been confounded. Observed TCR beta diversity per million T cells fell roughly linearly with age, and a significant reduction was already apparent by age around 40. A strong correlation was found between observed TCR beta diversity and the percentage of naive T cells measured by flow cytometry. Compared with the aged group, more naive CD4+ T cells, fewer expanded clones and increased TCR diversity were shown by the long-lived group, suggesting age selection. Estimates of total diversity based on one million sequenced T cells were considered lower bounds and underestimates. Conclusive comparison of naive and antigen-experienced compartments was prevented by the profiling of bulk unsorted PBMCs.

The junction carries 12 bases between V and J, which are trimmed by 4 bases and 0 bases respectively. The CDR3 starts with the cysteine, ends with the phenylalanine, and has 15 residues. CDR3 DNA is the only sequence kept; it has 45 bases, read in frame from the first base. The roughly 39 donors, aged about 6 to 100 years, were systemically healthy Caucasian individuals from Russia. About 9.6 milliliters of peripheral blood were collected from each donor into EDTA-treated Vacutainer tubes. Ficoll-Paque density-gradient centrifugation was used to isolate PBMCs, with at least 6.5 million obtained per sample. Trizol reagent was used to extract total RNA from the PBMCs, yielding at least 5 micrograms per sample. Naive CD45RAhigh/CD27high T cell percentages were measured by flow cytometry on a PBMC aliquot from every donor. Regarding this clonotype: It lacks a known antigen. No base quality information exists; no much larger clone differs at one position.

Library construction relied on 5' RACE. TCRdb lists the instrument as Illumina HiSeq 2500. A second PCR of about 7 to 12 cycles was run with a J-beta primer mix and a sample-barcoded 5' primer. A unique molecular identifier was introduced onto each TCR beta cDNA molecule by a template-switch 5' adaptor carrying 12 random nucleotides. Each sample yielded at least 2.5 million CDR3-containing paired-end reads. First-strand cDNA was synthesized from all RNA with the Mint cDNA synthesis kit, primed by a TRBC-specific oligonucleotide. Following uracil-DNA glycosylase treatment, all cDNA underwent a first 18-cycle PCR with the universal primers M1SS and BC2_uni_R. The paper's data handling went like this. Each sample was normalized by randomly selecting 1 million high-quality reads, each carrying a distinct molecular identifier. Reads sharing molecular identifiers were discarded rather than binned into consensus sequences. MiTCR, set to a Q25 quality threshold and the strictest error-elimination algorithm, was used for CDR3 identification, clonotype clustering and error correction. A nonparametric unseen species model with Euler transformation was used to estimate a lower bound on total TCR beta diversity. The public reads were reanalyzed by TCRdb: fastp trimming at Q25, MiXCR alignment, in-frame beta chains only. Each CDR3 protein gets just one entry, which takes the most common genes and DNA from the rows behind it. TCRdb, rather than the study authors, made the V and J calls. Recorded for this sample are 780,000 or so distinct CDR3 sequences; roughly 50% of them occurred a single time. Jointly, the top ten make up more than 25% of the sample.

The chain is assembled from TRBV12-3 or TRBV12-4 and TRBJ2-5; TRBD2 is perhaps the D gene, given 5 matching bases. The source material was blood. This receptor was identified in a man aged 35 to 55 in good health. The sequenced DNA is TGTGCCAGCAGTTATCCAGGACTGTACCAAGAGACCCAGTACTTC. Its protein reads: CASSYPGLYQETQYF.